This TCR beta chain came from a study of T cell responses to AZD1222 COVID-19 vaccine. Libraries were prepared by immunoSEQ multiplex PCR; TCRdb keeps only in-frame clonotypes and omits some of them. The table lists 94,000 or so clones, 80% to 90% of them singletons. This clone was seen once. Antigen unknown. Study observations and caveats: Dominant at 160-218 and 743-854, vaccine-associated CD4 TCRs also spanned spike. Only six people who got AZD1222 tested seropositive at baseline.

There are 15 residues in the CDR3. Germline CDR1 LGHNA, CDR2 YNFKEQ. Trimming at V came to 0 bases and at J to 9 bases, leaving 4 bases not matched to a gene. V and J are TRBV4-2 and TRBJ1-6, with 8 bases matching TRBD1. The TCR originated in an adult in good health. The sequencing here drew on peripheral blood, taken on day 0 of AZD1222 vaccination. The CDR3 sequence: CASSQDGQGVSPLHF. The CDR3 nucleotides are TGTGCCAGCAGCCAAGACGGACAGGGAGTTTCACCCCTCCACTTT.